These T cell receptor beta chains were read from a single sample in a study of identical twins. TCRdb re-analysed the 5' RACE reads in MiXCR, keeping a single row per CDR3 protein. The repertoire holds under 900,000 distinct CDR3 sequences, with 18% as singletons. This sample was shared with a second study, whose subject was T cells expressing NK-cell markers.

The sample was PBMCs. These receptors were obtained from a woman under 30 in good health. CDR3s include the opening cysteine and the closing phenylalanine or tryptophan. A D gene is named only where the DNA matches it firmly. Part of the rows lack a size; the others show once, few, many or a class for expanded clones.

j_gene,d_gene,v_gene,abundance,CDR3aa,CDR3nt
TRBJ2-5,-,TRBV12-3/TRBV12-4,-,CASSLKSVGETQYF,TGTGCCAGCAGTTTAAAGTCCGTGGGAGAGACCCAGTACTTC
TRBJ2-7,TRBD1,TRBV30,few,CAWNRGHYEQYF,TGTGCCTGGAACAGGGGGCACTACGAGCAGTACTTC
TRBJ2-1,TRBD1,TRBV6-2/TRBV6-3,few,CASRKDQGARNEQFF,TGTGCCAGCAGAAAAGATCAGGGGGCAAGGAATGAGCAGTTCTTC
TRBJ2-3,TRBD2,TRBV20-1,many,CSARDKREGPLPYTQYF,TGCAGTGCTAGAGATAAGCGGGAGGGTCCCCTACCCTATACGCAGTATTTT
TRBJ2-3,TRBD2,TRBV9,-,CASGLAGSTQYF,TGTGCCAGCGGACTAGCGGGGTCCACGCAGTATTTT
TRBJ2-7,-,TRBV2,-,CASTWTGGEQYF,TGTGCCAGCACATGGACCGGGGGAGAGCAGTACTTC
TRBJ2-1,-,TRBV3-1,few,CASAPTTRPEQFF,TGTGCCAGCGCCCCCACGACTAGGCCTGAGCAGTTCTTC
TRBJ2-7,-,TRBV11-2,few,CASSAGQTSYEQYF,TGTGCCAGCAGCGCGGGACAGACCTCCTACGAGCAGTACTTC
TRBJ1-4,-,TRBV20-1,-,CSAEPRTAYGNEKLFF,TGCAGTGCTGAACCTCGAACAGCCTACGGTAATGAAAAACTGTTTTTT
TRBJ1-6,-,TRBV20-1,-,CSARDRSYNSPLHF,TGCAGTGCTAGAGATAGGTCCTATAATTCACCCCTCCACTTT
TRBJ2-2,-,TRBV4-3,-,CASSLAGAVHTGELFF,TGCGCCAGCAGCCTTGCGGGGGCGGTACACACCGGGGAGCTGTTTTTT
TRBJ2-5,-,TRBV10-3,-,CAISELETQYF,TGTGCCATCAGTGAATTAGAGACCCAGTACTTC
TRBJ1-1,-,TRBV3-1,few,CASSALGSLTEAFF,TGTGCCAGCAGCGCGCTGGGGAGTCTCACTGAAGCTTTCTTT
TRBJ2-1,-,TRBV12-3/TRBV12-4,few,CASSLSTNYNEQFF,TGTGCCAGCAGTCTCTCGACAAACTACAATGAGCAGTTCTTC
TRBJ1-1,-,TRBV20-1,few,CSAKTRGEKGTEAFF,TGCAGTGCCAAAACGCGGGGCGAGAAGGGTACTGAAGCTTTCTTT
TRBJ1-2,-,TRBV20-1,many,CSARARSNYGYTF,TGCAGTGCTAGGGCCAGGTCGAACTATGGCTACACCTTC
TRBJ2-1,-,TRBV5-1,-,CASSPGALASSYNEQFF,TGCGCCAGCAGCCCGGGGGCCCTAGCGAGCTCCTACAATGAGCAGTTCTTC
TRBJ2-5,TRBD1,TRBV29-1,few,CSVFDSGTAIQETQYF,TGCAGCGTCTTCGACTCCGGGACAGCTATTCAAGAGACCCAGTACTTC
TRBJ1-1,TRBD1,TRBV5-5,few,CASSPSPGTGYGFF,TGTGCCAGCAGCCCGAGTCCCGGGACAGGGTACGGTTTCTTT
TRBJ2-7,-,TRBV30,few,CAWRQAYEQYF,TGTGCCTGGAGACAAGCCTACGAGCAGTACTTC
TRBJ2-1,TRBD2,TRBV20-1,-,CSASPTSGILAYEQFF,TGCAGTGCTAGTCCTACTAGCGGGATCCTAGCGTACGAGCAGTTCTTC
TRBJ2-3,TRBD2,TRBV20-1,-,CSARDLRGEGDTQYF,TGCAGTGCTAGAGATCTTCGGGGGGAGGGAGATACGCAGTATTTT
TRBJ2-1,TRBD2,TRBV12-3/TRBV12-4,-,CASSLLLLRGGVFREQFF,TGTGCCAGCAGCCTCCTTCTTTTGCGGGGGGGCGTGTTTCGTGAGCAGTTCTTC
TRBJ2-7,TRBD1,TRBV27,few,CASSLRDSLTYEQYF,TGTGCCAGCAGTTTAAGGGACAGTTTGACCTACGAGCAGTACTTC
TRBJ2-3,TRBD2,TRBV5-4,many,CASSPGLAGRDTQYF,TGTGCCAGCAGCCCGGGCCTAGCGGGGCGAGATACGCAGTATTTT
TRBJ2-5,TRBD1,TRBV5-1,-,CASATGNQETQYF,TGCGCCAGCGCGACAGGGAACCAAGAGACCCAGTACTTC
TRBJ1-1,-,TRBV20-1,-,CSARDGGGDTEAFF,TGCAGTGCTAGAGATGGGGGAGGAGACACTGAAGCTTTCTTT
TRBJ2-3,TRBD2,TRBV20-1,-,CSALRLAGEGSEDTQYF,TGCAGTGCTCTTCGACTAGCGGGGGAGGGGTCCGAAGATACGCAGTATTTT
TRBJ1-1,-,TRBV20-1,-,CSGGMNTEAFF,TGCAGTGGGGGGATGAACACTGAAGCTTTCTTT
TRBJ2-3,TRBD2,TRBV20-1,-,CSARVGTSGDTQYF,TGCAGTGCTAGAGTGGGGACTAGCGGAGATACGCAGTATTTT
TRBJ2-3,TRBD2,TRBV5-1,-,CASSLSGISPDTQYF,TGCGCCAGCAGCCTGAGCGGGATCTCCCCAGATACGCAGTATTTT
TRBJ2-3,TRBD1,TRBV15,-,CATSSHPGQAFTDTQYF,TGTGCCACCAGCAGCCACCCCGGACAGGCGTTCACAGATACGCAGTATTTT
TRBJ2-7,-,TRBV4-3,-,CASSQEAGAVDEQYF,TGCGCCAGCAGCCAAGAGGCAGGGGCGGTTGACGAGCAGTACTTC
TRBJ2-3,-,TRBV24-1,-,CATSTTGEGDTQYF,TGTGCCACAAGTACGACAGGGGAGGGAGATACGCAGTATTTT
TRBJ2-3,-,TRBV5-1,many,CASSLVRGSDTQYF,TGCGCCAGCAGCTTGGTCCGTGGCTCAGATACGCAGTATTTT
TRBJ1-1,-,TRBV14,-,CASSQGANQEYTEAFF,TGTGCCAGCAGCCAAGGAGCAAATCAGGAGTACACTGAAGCTTTCTTT
TRBJ2-1,TRBD2,TRBV30,-,CAWTSGYNEQFF,TGTGCCTGGACTAGCGGGTACAATGAGCAGTTCTTC
TRBJ1-2,-,TRBV12-3/TRBV12-4,few,CASRLGGSYGYTF,TGTGCCAGCAGGTTAGGGGGAAGCTATGGCTACACCTTC
TRBJ2-7,TRBD2,TRBV9,few,CASSVSGGPLYEQYF,TGTGCCAGCAGCGTTAGCGGGGGCCCACTTTACGAGCAGTACTTC
TRBJ2-1,-,TRBV12-3/TRBV12-4,few,CASSFGVRYNEQFF,TGTGCCAGCAGTTTTGGGGTGAGATACAATGAGCAGTTCTTC
TRBJ2-3,-,TRBV5-1,many,CASSSQGTGTDTQYF,TGCGCCAGCAGCTCGCAGGGGACGGGCACAGATACGCAGTATTTT
TRBJ2-1,TRBD2,TRBV11-3,few,CASSPASGGAYEQFF,TGTGCCAGCAGCCCAGCTAGCGGGGGGGCCTATGAGCAGTTCTTC
TRBJ1-3,-,TRBV12-3/TRBV12-4,many,CASSRDQDFGNTIYF,TGTGCCAGCAGTCGCGACCAGGATTTCGGAAACACCATATATTTT
TRBJ2-1,-,TRBV30,-,CASKDSSYNEQFF,TGTGCCTCAAAAGACTCCTCCTACAATGAGCAGTTCTTC
TRBJ2-3,TRBD2,TRBV6-4,medium-sized,CASSDSSGRATDTQYF,TGTGCCAGCAGTGACTCTAGCGGGAGGGCCACAGATACGCAGTATTTT
TRBJ1-5,-,TRBV20-1,few,CSAESHGGPQHF,TGCAGTGCCGAAAGTCACGGGGGACCCCAGCATTTT
TRBJ2-5,TRBD2,TRBV28,-,CASSPQGGRGPGLYF,TGTGCCAGCAGCCCGCAAGGCGGGAGGGGTCCGGGCCTGTACTTC
TRBJ2-3,-,TRBV7-6,-,CASSQAGLVTDTQYF,TGTGCCAGCAGCCAAGCTGGGCTCGTGACAGATACGCAGTATTTT
TRBJ2-3,-,TRBV12-3/TRBV12-4,few,CASSFWAGAYTDTQYF,TGTGCCAGCAGTTTTTGGGCAGGGGCTTACACAGATACGCAGTATTTT
TRBJ2-7,TRBD2,TRBV7-8,few,CASSLAGLATEQYF,TGTGCCAGCAGCTTAGCGGGACTAGCGACCGAGCAGTACTTC
TRBJ2-5,-,TRBV5-1,-,CASSSGGSEETQYF,TGCGCCAGCAGCTCCGGTGGTTCCGAAGAGACCCAGTACTTC
TRBJ2-7,-,TRBV7-8,-,CASSLGDIEQYF,TGTGCCAGCAGCTTAGGAGACATCGAGCAGTACTTC
TRBJ2-7,-,TRBV7-9,few,CASSLDLGDPYEQYF,TGTGCCAGCAGCTTAGACCTGGGGGACCCCTACGAGCAGTACTTC
TRBJ2-7,TRBD1,TRBV29-1,few,CSVGTGYEQYF,TGCAGCGTGGGGACAGGGTACGAGCAGTACTTC
TRBJ2-1,-,TRBV5-5,-,CASSLVGSGVSGNEQFF,TGTGCCAGCAGCTTGGTTGGGTCCGGGGTGAGCGGTAATGAGCAGTTCTTC
TRBJ2-3,-,TRBV7-6,-,CASSFGGGHTDTQYF,TGTGCCAGCAGCTTCGGCGGGGGCCACACAGATACGCAGTATTTT
TRBJ2-3,TRBD2,TRBV10-1,-,CASSSVAGGGTDTQYF,TGCGCCAGCAGTAGCGTAGCGGGAGGAGGGACAGATACGCAGTATTTT